This T cell receptor beta chain was profiled in a study of blood T cell repertoires in COVID-19. This CDR3 region has 14 residues. J lost 5 bases, V lost 7 bases, and 5 bases had no gene match. Germline CDR1 MNHEY, CDR2 SVGAGI. Produced via immunoSEQ multiplex PCR; TCRdb's table is partial and in-frame only. This table has about 250,000 clones, around nine tenths appearing once. Sequenced input: peripheral blood. This TCR was recovered from a man between 18 and 29 years old with active or convalescent COVID-19. The chain uses TRBV6-5 and TRBJ2-1, with 10 bases fitting TRBD2. The CDR3 DNA sequence: TGTGCCAGCAATCGAGCGGGGGGGCACAATGAGCAGTTCTTC. It yields the protein CASNRAGGHNEQFF.